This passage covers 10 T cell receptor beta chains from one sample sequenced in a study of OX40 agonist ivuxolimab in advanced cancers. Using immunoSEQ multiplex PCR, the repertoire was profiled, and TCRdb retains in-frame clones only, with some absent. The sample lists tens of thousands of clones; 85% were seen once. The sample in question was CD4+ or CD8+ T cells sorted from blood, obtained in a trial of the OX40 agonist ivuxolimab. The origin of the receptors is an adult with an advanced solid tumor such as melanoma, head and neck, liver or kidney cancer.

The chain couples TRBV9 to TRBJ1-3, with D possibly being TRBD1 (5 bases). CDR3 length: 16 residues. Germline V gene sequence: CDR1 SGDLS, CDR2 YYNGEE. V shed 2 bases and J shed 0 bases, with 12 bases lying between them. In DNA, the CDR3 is TGTGCCAGCAGCGTGGGGGACTTTAACTCTGGAAACACCATATATTTT. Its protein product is CASSVGDFNSGNTIYF.

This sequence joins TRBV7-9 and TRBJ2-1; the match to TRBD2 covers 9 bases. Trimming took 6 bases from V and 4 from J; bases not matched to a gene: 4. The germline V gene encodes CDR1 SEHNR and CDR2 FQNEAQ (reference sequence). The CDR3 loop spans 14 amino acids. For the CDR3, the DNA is TGTGCCAGCAGTAGGACTAGCGATTACAATGAGCAGTTCTTC. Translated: CASSRTSDYNEQFF. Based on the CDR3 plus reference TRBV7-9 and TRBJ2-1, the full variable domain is DTGVSQNPRHKITKRGQNVTFRCDPISEHNRLYWYRQTLGQGPEFLTYFQNEAQLEKSRLLSDRFSAERPKGSFSTLEIQRTEQGDSAMYLCASSRTSDYNEQFFGPGTRLTVL.

Here the CDR3 reads CASSLEDIQPQHF. The DNA of the CDR3 is TGTGCCAGCAGCTTAGAGGATATTCAGCCCCAGCATTTT. V usage is TRBV7-9 and J usage is TRBJ1-5, with unresolved D. Trimming took off 1 base at V and 6 bases at J, with 7 bases between the two ends. CDR1 is SEHNR and CDR2 is FQNEAQ in the germline V gene (reference sequence). This CDR3 has 13 amino acids.

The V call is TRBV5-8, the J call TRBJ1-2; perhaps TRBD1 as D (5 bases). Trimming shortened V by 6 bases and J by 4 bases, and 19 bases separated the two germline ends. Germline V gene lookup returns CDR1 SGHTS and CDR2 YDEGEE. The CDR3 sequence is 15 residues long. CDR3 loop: CASTARGVWIYGYTF. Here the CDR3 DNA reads TGTGCCAGCACAGCCCGGGGGGTGTGGATCTATGGCTACACCTTC.

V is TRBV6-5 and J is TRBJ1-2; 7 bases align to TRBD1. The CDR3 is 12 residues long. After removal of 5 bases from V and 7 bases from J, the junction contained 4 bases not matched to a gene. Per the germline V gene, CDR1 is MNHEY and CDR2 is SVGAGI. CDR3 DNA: TGTGCCAGCAGTCCCGGGACAGTTGGCTACACCTTC. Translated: CASSPGTVGYTF.

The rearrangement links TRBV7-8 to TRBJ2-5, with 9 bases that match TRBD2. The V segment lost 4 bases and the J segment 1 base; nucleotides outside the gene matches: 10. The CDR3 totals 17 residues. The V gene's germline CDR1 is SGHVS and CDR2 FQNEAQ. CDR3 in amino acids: CASSYQRRLAAQETQYF. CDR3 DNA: TGTGCCAGCAGCTATCAACGGAGACTAGCGGCCCAAGAGACCCAGTACTTC.

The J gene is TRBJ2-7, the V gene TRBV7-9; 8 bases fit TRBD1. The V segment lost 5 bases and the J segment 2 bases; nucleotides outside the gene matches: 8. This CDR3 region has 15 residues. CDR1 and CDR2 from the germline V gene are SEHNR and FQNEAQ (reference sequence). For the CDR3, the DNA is TGTGCCAGCAGCCAGGCCGGGACAGGTCCCTACGAGCAGTACTTC. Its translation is CASSQAGTGPYEQYF.

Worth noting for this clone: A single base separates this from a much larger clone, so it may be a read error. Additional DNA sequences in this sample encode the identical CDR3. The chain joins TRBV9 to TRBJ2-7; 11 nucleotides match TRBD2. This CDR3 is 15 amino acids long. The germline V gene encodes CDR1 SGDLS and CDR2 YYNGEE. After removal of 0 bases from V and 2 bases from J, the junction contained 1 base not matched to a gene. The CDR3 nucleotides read TGTGCCAGCAGCGTAGGTAGCGGGGGGGCCTACGAGCAGTACTTC. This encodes CASSVGSGGAYEQYF.

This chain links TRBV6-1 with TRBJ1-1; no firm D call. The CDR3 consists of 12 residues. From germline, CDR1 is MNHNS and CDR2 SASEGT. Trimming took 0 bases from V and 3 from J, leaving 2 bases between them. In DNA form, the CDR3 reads TGTGCCAGCAGTGAAGCGTACACTGAAGCTTTCTTT. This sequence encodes CASSEAYTEAFF.

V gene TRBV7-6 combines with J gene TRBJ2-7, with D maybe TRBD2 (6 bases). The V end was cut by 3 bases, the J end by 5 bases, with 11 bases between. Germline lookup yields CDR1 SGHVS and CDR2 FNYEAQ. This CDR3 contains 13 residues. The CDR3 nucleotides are TGTGCCAGCAGCTTTGCGGGGTCTCACGAGCAGTACTTC. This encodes CASSFAGSHEQYF. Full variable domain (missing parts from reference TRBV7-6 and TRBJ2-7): GAGVSQSPRYKVTKRGQDVALRCDPISGHVSLYWYRQALGQGPEFLTYFNYEAQQDKSGLPNDRFSAERPEGSISTLTIQRTEQRDSAMYRCASSFAGSHEQYFGPGTRLTVT.